A selection of T cell receptor beta chains follows, all from one sample in a study of identical twins. In TCRdb, the 5' RACE reads were re-called with MiXCR into one record per CDR3 protein. The top ten hold about 0.54% of the sample, which has around 500,000 distinct CDR3 sequences, around 14% seen once. The sample also formed part of further work on yellow fever vaccine responses in identical twins.

The sequencing input was CD4+ T cells sorted from blood. These receptors were collected from a woman aged 18 to 35 in good health. CDR3s include the opening cysteine and the closing phenylalanine or tryptophan. Fields, in order: V gene, J gene, clone size, D gene, CDR3 protein, CDR3 DNA. A D gene is named only where the DNA matches it firmly. Size is stated for part of the rows, as once, few or many counts, or as a class when the clone is expanded.

TRBV12-3/TRBV12-4	TRBJ2-7	few	.	CASSPLGGGSYEQYF	TGTGCCAGCAGTCCTCTTGGGGGGGGCTCTTACGAGCAGTACTTC
TRBV5-1	TRBJ2-3	few	TRBD2	CASKTSGGSDTQYF	TGCGCCAGCAAAACTAGCGGGGGGTCAGATACGCAGTATTTT
TRBV6-5	TRBJ2-1	few	TRBD2	CASSYLAGARHEQFF	TGTGCCAGCAGTTACTTAGCGGGGGCCCGACATGAGCAGTTCTTC
TRBV7-8	TRBJ2-3	.	.	CASHGSRLRTSRGDTQYF	TGTGCCAGCCACGGCTCTAGGCTTAGAACGTCCCGGGGAGATACGCAGTATTTT
TRBV12-3/TRBV12-4	TRBJ1-2	.	TRBD1	CASSLVGQGNYGYTF	TGTGCCAGCAGTTTAGTGGGACAGGGAAACTATGGCTACACCTTC
TRBV5-6	TRBJ2-7	.	TRBD1	CASNPAGGQGAYEQYF	TGTGCCAGCAACCCGGCGGGGGGACAGGGGGCGTACGAGCAGTACTTC
TRBV5-1	TRBJ2-7	few	TRBD1	CASSLQPETGDGSYEQYF	TGCGCCAGCAGCCTACAACCAGAGACAGGGGACGGCTCCTACGAGCAGTACTTC
TRBV5-6	TRBJ2-3	.	TRBD2	CASSLGTSGIDTQYF	TGTGCCAGCAGCTTGGGGACTAGCGGGATAGATACGCAGTATTTT
TRBV20-1	TRBJ1-2	.	TRBD1	CSASRDREYGYTF	TGCAGTGCTAGTAGGGACAGGGAATATGGCTACACCTTC
TRBV5-1	TRBJ2-1	few	.	CASSLGSGGAFNEQFF	TGCGCCAGCAGCTTGGGTAGTGGGGGGGCTTTCAATGAGCAGTTCTTC
TRBV2	TRBJ2-7	few	TRBD1	CASNNYRGSYEQYF	TGTGCCAGCAACAATTACAGGGGCTCCTACGAGCAGTACTTC
TRBV7-2	TRBJ2-1	.	.	CASSWDGLGSYNEQFF	TGTGCCAGCAGCTGGGACGGACTCGGGTCCTACAATGAGCAGTTCTTC
TRBV5-1	TRBJ2-1	many	TRBD2	CASSSGLAGTFLYNEQFF	TGCGCCAGCAGCTCCGGACTAGCGGGCACCTTCCTTTACAATGAGCAGTTCTTC
TRBV20-1	TRBJ2-1	few	TRBD2	CSASRGTSGKVEQFF	TGCAGTGCTAGCAGAGGGACTAGCGGGAAGGTTGAGCAGTTCTTC
TRBV7-2	TRBJ2-3	few	TRBD2	CASSSPDWAGDTDTQYF	TGTGCCAGCAGCTCACCCGACTGGGCGGGGGACACAGATACGCAGTATTTT
TRBV6-2/TRBV6-3	TRBJ2-3	many	.	CASSSRDSSTDTQYF	TGTGCCAGCAGTTCCAGGGACTCTAGCACAGATACGCAGTATTTT
TRBV29-1	TRBJ2-1	few	TRBD1	CSVQGQGLKFF	TGCAGCGTTCAGGGACAGGGACTAAAGTTCTTC
TRBV24-1	TRBJ2-7	many	.	CATSDPPSYEQYF	TGTGCCACCAGTGATCCCCCCTCCTACGAGCAGTACTTC
TRBV7-2	TRBJ2-3	few	.	CASSPLGGDAPDTQYF	TGTGCCAGCAGCCCCCTAGGAGGGGACGCCCCAGATACGCAGTATTTT
TRBV27	TRBJ2-3	few	.	CASSSPLSPDTQYF	TGTGCCAGCAGTTCCCCCCTGTCCCCAGATACGCAGTATTTT
TRBV9	TRBJ2-1	.	.	CASSVVPGNEQFF	TGTGCCAGCAGCGTAGTCCCAGGGAATGAGCAGTTCTTC
TRBV6-2/TRBV6-3	TRBJ2-3	few	TRBD2	CASSYTAGTSGGASTDTQYF	TGTGCCAGCAGTTACACAGCCGGGACTAGCGGGGGAGCCAGCACAGATACGCAGTATTTT
TRBV6-2/TRBV6-3	TRBJ2-1	few	.	CASSPQVVSYNEQFF	TGTGCCAGCAGTCCCCAGGTAGTATCCTACAATGAGCAGTTCTTC
TRBV6-1	TRBJ1-5	.	TRBD1	CASGGQGSNQPQHF	TGTGCCAGCGGTGGACAGGGGAGCAATCAGCCCCAGCATTTT
TRBV4-1	TRBJ2-5	few	.	CASSQDPGEVGETQYF	TGCGCCAGCAGCCAAGATCCGGGGGAGGTAGGAGAGACCCAGTACTTC
TRBV7-8	TRBJ2-3	few	.	CASSITGFTGVTDTQYF	TGTGCCAGCAGCATTACAGGGTTTACAGGAGTCACAGATACGCAGTATTTT
TRBV20-1	TRBJ2-1	few	.	CSGMWELRKQFF	TGCAGTGGGATGTGGGAGCTAAGAAAACAGTTCTTC
TRBV20-1	TRBJ2-1	few	TRBD1	CSARVTGVLYNEQFF	TGCAGTGCTAGAGTCACAGGGGTCCTCTACAATGAGCAGTTCTTC
TRBV6-2/TRBV6-3	TRBJ2-1	.	TRBD2	CASRAPGSGRLSDEQFF	TGTGCCAGCAGGGCACCGGGAAGCGGGAGGTTAAGCGATGAGCAGTTCTTC
TRBV2	TRBJ1-6	.	.	CAGGGQEYNSPLHF	TGTGCCGGGGGAGGGCAGGAATATAATTCACCCCTCCACTTT
TRBV7-9	TRBJ2-1	.	TRBD2	CASRLANGYNEQFF	TGTGCCAGCAGACTAGCGAATGGCTACAATGAGCAGTTCTTC
TRBV4-2	TRBJ1-6	.	.	CASSLERRGNSPLHF	TGTGCCAGCAGCCTGGAGAGGAGGGGTAATTCACCCCTCCACTTT
TRBV6-1	TRBJ2-7	few	TRBD1	CASSTPTGSYEQYF	TGTGCCAGCAGTACCCCGACAGGGTCCTACGAGCAGTACTTC
TRBV4-3	TRBJ2-1	.	TRBD1	CASSQEWGTGRNEQFF	TGCGCCAGCAGCCAAGAGTGGGGGACAGGGCGGAATGAGCAGTTCTTC
TRBV5-1	TRBJ2-3	many	.	CASSLNRDTDTQYF	TGCGCCAGCAGCTTGAACCGGGACACAGATACGCAGTATTTT
TRBV20-1	TRBJ1-1	.	TRBD1	CSARRGTVNTEAFF	TGCAGTGCTAGAAGGGGGACAGTGAACACTGAAGCTTTCTTT
TRBV2	TRBJ1-2	few	TRBD1	CASANRGNMDGYTF	TGTGCCAGCGCGAACAGGGGGAACATGGATGGCTACACCTTC
TRBV11-3	TRBJ2-1	few	.	CASSLVGSDPNEQFF	TGTGCCAGCAGCTTAGTGGGTAGCGACCCTAATGAGCAGTTCTTC
TRBV21-1	TRBJ2-1	.	.	CASSPRGTSGWGEQFF	TGTGCCAGCAGCCCCCGTGGCACATCAGGGTGGGGTGAGCAGTTCTTC
TRBV21-1	TRBJ2-3	few	.	CASSKEAGATDTQYF	TGTGCCAGCAGCAAAGAGGCGGGGGCCACAGATACGCAGTATTTT
TRBV6-1	TRBJ2-7	few	.	CASSTRGTYEQYF	TGTGCCAGCAGTACCCGGGGGACCTACGAGCAGTACTTC
TRBV4-1	TRBJ1-2	.	TRBD1	CASSQAGGRNYGYTF	TGCGCCAGCAGCCAAGCAGGGGGCCGTAACTATGGCTACACCTTC
TRBV7-3	TRBJ2-3	many	.	CASSSRGSTDTQYF	TGTGCCAGCAGCTCCCGCGGGAGCACAGATACGCAGTATTTT
TRBV28	TRBJ2-1	few	TRBD2	CASSSLAGGFNNEQFF	TGTGCCAGCAGTTCCCTAGCGGGGGGTTTTAACAATGAGCAGTTCTTC
TRBV19	TRBJ2-4	once	TRBD1	CASSQPRGQGPIGKNIQYF	TGTGCCAGTAGTCAACCGCGGGGACAGGGCCCCATAGGCAAAAACATTCAGTACTTC